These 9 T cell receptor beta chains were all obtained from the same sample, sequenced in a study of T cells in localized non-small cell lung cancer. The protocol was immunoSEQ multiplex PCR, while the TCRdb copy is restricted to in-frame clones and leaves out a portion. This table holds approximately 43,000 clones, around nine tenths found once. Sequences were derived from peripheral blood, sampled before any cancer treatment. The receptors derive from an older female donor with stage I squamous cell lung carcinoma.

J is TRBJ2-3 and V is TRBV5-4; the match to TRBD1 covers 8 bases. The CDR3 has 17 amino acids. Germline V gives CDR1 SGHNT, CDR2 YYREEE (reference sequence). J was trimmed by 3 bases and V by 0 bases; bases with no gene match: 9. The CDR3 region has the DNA TGTGCCAGCAGCTTGGGACGACAGGGGTTGACAACAGATACGCAGTATTTT. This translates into CASSLGRQGLTTDTQYF.

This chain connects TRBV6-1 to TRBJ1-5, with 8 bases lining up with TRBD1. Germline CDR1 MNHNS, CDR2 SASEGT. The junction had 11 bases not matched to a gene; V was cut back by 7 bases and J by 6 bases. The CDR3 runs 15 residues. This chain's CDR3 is CASTVQGGRGQPQHF. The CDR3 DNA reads TGTGCCAGCACCGTACAGGGGGGAAGGGGTCAGCCCCAGCATTTT.

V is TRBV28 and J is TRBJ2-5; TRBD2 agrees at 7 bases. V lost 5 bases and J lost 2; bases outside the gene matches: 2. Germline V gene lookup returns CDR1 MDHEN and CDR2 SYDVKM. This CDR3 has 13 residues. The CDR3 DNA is TGTGCCAGCAGTAGAGCGGGGCAAGAGACCCAGTACTTC. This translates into CASSRAGQETQYF.

In DNA form, the CDR3 reads TGCAGCGCCCCTAGCGGGGGGGAAGGCAATGAGCAGTTCTTC. Amino acid sequence: CSAPSGGEGNEQFF. The chain couples TRBV29-1 to TRBJ2-1, with 12 bases fitting TRBD2. V shed 7 bases, J shed 6 bases, and the junction held 7 bases outside the gene matches. The CDR3 consists of 14 residues. CDR1 and CDR2 (germline): SQVTM, ANQGSEA.

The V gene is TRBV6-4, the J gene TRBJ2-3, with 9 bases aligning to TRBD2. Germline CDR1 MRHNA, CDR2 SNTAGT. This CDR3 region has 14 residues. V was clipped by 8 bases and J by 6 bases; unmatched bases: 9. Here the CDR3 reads CASSRVAGVDTQYF. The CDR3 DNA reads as TGTGCCAGCTCTCGAGTAGCGGGAGTTGATACGCAGTATTTT.

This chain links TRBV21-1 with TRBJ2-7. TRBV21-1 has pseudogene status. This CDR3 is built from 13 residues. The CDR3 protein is CASSKAGRDTQYF. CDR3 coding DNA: TGTGCCAGCAGCAAAGCGGGGCGGGACACTCAGTACTTC.

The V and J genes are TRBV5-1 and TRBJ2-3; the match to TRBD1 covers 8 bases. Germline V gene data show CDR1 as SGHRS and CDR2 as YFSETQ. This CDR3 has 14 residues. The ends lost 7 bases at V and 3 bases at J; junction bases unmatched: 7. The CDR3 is CASSGQGQTDTQYF. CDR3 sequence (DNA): TGCGCCAGCTCTGGACAGGGTCAGACAGATACGCAGTATTTT.

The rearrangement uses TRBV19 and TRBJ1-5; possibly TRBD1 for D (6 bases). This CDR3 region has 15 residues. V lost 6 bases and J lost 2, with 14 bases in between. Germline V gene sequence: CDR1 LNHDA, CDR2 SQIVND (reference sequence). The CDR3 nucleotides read TGTGCCAGTAGCTTAACAGCAGGGGGCAATCAGCCCCAGCATTTT. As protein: CASSLTAGGNQPQHF.

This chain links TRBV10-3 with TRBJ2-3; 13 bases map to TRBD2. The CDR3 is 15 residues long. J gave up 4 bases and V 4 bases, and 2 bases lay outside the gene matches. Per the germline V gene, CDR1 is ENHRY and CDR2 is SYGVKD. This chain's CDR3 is CAISGTSGSADTQYF. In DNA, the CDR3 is TGTGCCATCAGTGGGACTAGCGGGAGCGCAGATACGCAGTATTTT.